The clone carrying this TCR beta chain has just one count. Its antigen is currently unknown. The CDR3 contains 15 residues. Trimming removed 7 bases at V and 0 bases at J, with 13 bases between. Germline V gives CDR1 LNHDA, CDR2 SQIVND (reference sequence). Assay: immunoSEQ multiplex PCR; the TCRdb copy retains only in-frame clones and omits some. There are about 18,000 clones in the sample; approximately 79% occur only once, and 14% to 15% lies in the top ten. This record belongs to a study of T cell clonotyping in hematopoietic cell transplantation. Study-wide results and caveats: Without cell sorting, CD4 versus CD8 contributions remain unresolved. Few recipient clonotypes overlapped donors; over 95% were de novo at given depth. Higher Inverse Simpson Index values in graft donor and pretransplant recipient predicted broader posttransplant TCR diversity. Recipient TCR diversity dropped after transplant; expanded clonotypes rose from day 30 to 180.

The clonotype comes from a man aged 55 to 69 in good health. Some clones in this sample may be carry-over from other donors' samples. The chain links TRBV19 to TRBJ1-5, with D perhaps matching TRBD1 (6 bases). The sequenced material came from peripheral blood mononuclear cells. CDR3 in DNA: TGTGCCAGTACCTGGACAGTCAATAGCAATCAGCCCCAGCATTTT. Its protein is CASTWTVNSNQPQHF.